These 6 T cell receptor beta chains came from one sample sequenced in a study of cytomegalovirus exposure and HLA in healthy donors. Use of 60 Vbeta and 13 Jbeta primers characterized the PCR. Clones were sequenced by immunoSEQ multiplex PCR, and TCRdb holds only the in-frame ones, with some missing. Of about 190,000 clones listed, 82% are singletons. The sample comprised PBMCs. The receptors were sampled from a woman aged 18 to 35 in good health and CMV-seronegative.

V and J are TRBV11-2 and TRBJ2-2; D call uncertain. The length of the CDR3 is 12 residues. Trimming took off 5 bases at V and 7 bases at J, with 8 bases between the two ends. The germline CDR1 and CDR2 sequences are SGHAT and FQNNGV. The CDR3 here is CASSPGYGELFF. For the CDR3, the DNA is TGTGCCAGCAGCCCCGGTTACGGGGAGCTGTTTTTT.

This rearrangement joins TRBV29-1 to TRBJ1-4, with D hard to call. Germline values: CDR1 SQVTM, CDR2 ANQGSEA. The CDR3 contains 13 residues. The germline V and J ends were trimmed by 7 bases and 1 base, with 10 bases remaining between them. The CDR3 region has the DNA TGCAGCGGAAAAGAGCAAACTAATGAAAAACTGTTTTTT. Translated: CSGKEQTNEKLFF.

This clone appeared a few times. The CDR3 spells CASSSRRGRGDTQYF. Here the CDR3 DNA reads TGTGCCAGCAGCTCCAGGAGGGGCCGGGGAGATACGCAGTATTTT. The V call is TRBV7-2, the J call TRBJ2-3, with D maybe TRBD2 (6 bases). V lost 4 bases and J 5 bases, leaving 16 bases between the germline ends. The germline V gene encodes CDR1 SGHTA and CDR2 FQGNSA. The CDR3 extends over 15 amino acids.

V usage is TRBV20-1 and J usage is TRBJ2-7; D unresolved. CDR3 length: 11 residues. Germline V CDR1 and CDR2: DFQATT, SNEGSKA (reference sequence). The V end lost 3 bases, the J end lost 4 bases, and 7 bases lay between the germline ends. The CDR3: CSASGRYEQYF. CDR3 sequence (DNA): TGCAGTGCTAGTGGGCGTTACGAGCAGTACTTC.

The genes are TRBV7-9 and TRBJ2-7, with 9 bases matching TRBD2. The germline CDR1 and CDR2 sequences are SEHNR and FQNEAQ (reference sequence). The CDR3 consists of 14 residues. V lost 6 bases, J lost 7 bases, and 10 bases stayed unmatched. The CDR3 DNA sequence: TGTGCCAGCAGTTTATTAGCGGGGGAAGGGGAGCAGTACTTC. Protein: CASSLLAGEGEQYF.

The chain recombines TRBV25-1 with TRBJ2-7; 7 positions match TRBD2. Germline V lookup: CDR1 MGHDK, CDR2 SYGVNS. The CDR3 runs 15 residues. The V and J ends lost 0 bases and 5 bases, in that order; junction bases with no gene match: 7. As DNA, the CDR3 is TGTGCCAGCAGTGAATATCCCCGGAGCGGGGACGAGCAGTACTTC. This translates into CASSEYPRSGDEQYF.